Following are 19 T cell receptor beta chains from one sample sequenced in a study of control samples from healthy donors and cancer patients (dated by TCRdb to 2018 to 2020). Library creation used the immunoSEQ multiplex PCR assay. TCRdb stores this immuneACCESS table with in-frame sequences only. Part of the clones is absent; in the studies checked, under half of the shortfall reflects unresolved V genes, and no reason is known for the rest. For this sample, the table gives around 190,000 clones. Of the sample, 2% to 2.5% falls within the top ten clones. Sequencing was carried out using blood. Receptor source: a woman aged 30 to 39 in good health.

The rearrangement uses TRBV7-2 and TRBJ2-1; D gene ambiguous. Germline values: CDR1 SGHTA, CDR2 FQGNSA. V was cut by 4 bases and J by 8 bases, with 6 bases left in between. The CDR3 spans 11 residues. The CDR3 coding sequence is TGTGCCAGCAGCTCCTTAGATGAGCAGTTCTTC. Translating it yields CASSSLDEQFF.

The chain uses TRBV20-1 and TRBJ1-6; 8 positions match TRBD1. This CDR3 region has 11 residues. V was pared by 6 bases and J by 10 bases, with 2 bases of the junction left unmatched. Germline lookup yields CDR1 DFQATT and CDR2 SNEGSKA (reference sequence). The CDR3 here is CSARTGSPLHF. CDR3 bases: TGCAGTGCCCGGACAGGGTCACCCCTCCACTTT.

The J gene is TRBJ2-2, the V gene TRBV5-1; a weak D match, TRBD1 (6 bases). This CDR3 has 15 amino acids. V was shortened by 0 bases and J by 5 bases, with 11 bases between the two germline ends. The germline gives CDR1 SGHRS, CDR2 YFSETQ. The CDR3 bases are TGCGCCAGCAGCTTGGACAGGGTTGGAACCGGGGAGCTGTTTTTT. Encoded protein: CASSLDRVGTGELFF.

The V call is TRBV5-1, the J call TRBJ2-7; 7 nucleotides line up with TRBD1. V was clipped by 3 bases and J by 4 bases; unmatched bases: 7. The CDR3 consists of 14 residues. Germline loops: CDR1 SGHRS, CDR2 YFSETQ. The CDR3 sequence is CASSYGQVQYEQYF. The CDR3 DNA sequence: TGCGCCAGCAGCTACGGACAGGTTCAATACGAGCAGTACTTC.

V usage is TRBV6-4 and J usage is TRBJ2-3; 7 bases are shared with TRBD2. V lost 4 bases and J lost 1; bases outside the gene matches: 5. From germline, CDR1 is MRHNA and CDR2 SNTAGT. This CDR3 has 15 residues. In DNA form, the CDR3 reads TGTGCCAGCAGTGTCGCGGGGGAGCGCACAGATACGCAGTATTTT. Protein sequence: CASSVAGERTDTQYF.

The chain couples TRBV6-5 to TRBJ1-2, with 7 bases matching TRBD1. This CDR3 has 15 amino acids. V lost 6 bases and J lost 0; bases outside the gene matches: 7. Germline CDR1 and CDR2: MNHEY and SVGAGI. The CDR3 nucleotides read TGTGCCAGCAGCGCAGACAGGGCTGCTAACTATGGCTACACCTTC. Its translation: CASSADRAANYGYTF.

J is TRBJ2-7 and V is TRBV10-2; possible D gene TRBD2, 6 bases. The CDR3 contains 15 residues. The ends were cut back, 0 bases at V and 6 bases at J, with 15 bases in the middle. Germline CDR1 and CDR2: WSHSY and SAAADI. CDR3 in amino acids: CASSESTAWGGEQYF. The CDR3 DNA reads TGCGCCAGCAGTGAGTCGACAGCCTGGGGAGGCGAGCAGTACTTC.

The V and J genes are TRBV19 and TRBJ1-5, with no clear D. V was pared by 1 base and J by 3 bases, with 10 bases between. The CDR3 has 15 residues. Germline V gene sequence: CDR1 LNHDA, CDR2 SQIVND (reference sequence). The CDR3 here is CASSIGSRLNQPQHF. The CDR3 DNA sequence: TGTGCCAGTAGTATAGGGTCCAGACTCAATCAGCCCCAGCATTTT.

The rearrangement links TRBV10-3 to TRBJ1-3; 7 nucleotides match TRBD1. V lost 10 bases and J lost 0; bases outside the gene matches: 9. In germline, CDR1 is ENHRY, CDR2 SYGVKD. The CDR3 totals 15 residues. CDR3: CATRAGGTSGNTIYF. CDR3 in DNA: TGTGCCACCCGGGCAGGGGGGACCTCTGGAAACACCATATATTTT.

The CDR3 DNA follows: TGTGCCAGCAGTTCTCTGGACAGGGAAGTATATTTT. Translated, it gives CASSSLDREVYF. This rearrangement joins TRBV6-6 to TRBJ1-3; 8 nucleotides agree with TRBD1. From germline, CDR1 is MNHNY and CDR2 SVGAGI (reference sequence). Trimming cost V 4 bases and J 14 bases; bases outside gene matches: 7. The CDR3 loop spans 12 amino acids.

The chain combines TRBV13 with TRBJ2-1, with a tentative D call TRBD1 (6 bases). The V gene's germline CDR1 is PRHDT and CDR2 FYEKMQ (reference sequence). There are 17 residues in the CDR3. Deletions cut 5 bases from V and 0 bases from J, with 17 bases between. CDR3 bases: TGTGCCAGCAGCACCAATTATAGGGGGAGCTCCTACAATGAGCAGTTCTTC. It translates to CASSTNYRGSSYNEQFF.

The chain has TRBV28 and TRBJ1-2, with TRBD1 identical over 8 bases. Per germline, CDR1 MDHEN and CDR2 SYDVKM. Trimming cost V 6 bases and J 8 bases; bases outside gene matches: 11. This CDR3 comprises 14 residues. The CDR3 nucleotides are TGTGCCAGCAGAGTAGGACAGGGCGGACGGGGCTACACCTTC. This codes for CASRVGQGGRGYTF.

V usage is TRBV19 and J usage is TRBJ1-4; 9 bases align to TRBD1. The CDR3 has 14 amino acids. Germline CDR1 and CDR2: LNHDA and SQIVND (reference sequence). The trim removed 11 bases at V and 9 bases at J, leaving 13 bases unmatched. Here the CDR3 DNA reads TGTGCCTCGGAGAGACAGGGGGATATAAAAAAACTGTTTTTT. Its protein is CASERQGDIKKLFF.

The V gene is TRBV29-1, the J gene TRBJ2-1; D possibly uses TRBD1 or TRBD2 (6 bases each). This CDR3 has 16 amino acids. V shed 0 bases and J shed 8 bases, with 20 bases lying between them. CDR1 and CDR2 (germline): SQVTM, ANQGSEA. The chain's CDR3 is CSVEEGWGAHQDEQFF. DNA for the CDR3: TGCAGCGTTGAAGAGGGTTGGGGGGCCCACCAAGATGAGCAGTTCTTC.

This sequence joins TRBV28 and TRBJ1-2, with 7 bases aligning to TRBD1. Germline CDR1 and CDR2: MDHEN and SYDVKM. The CDR3 totals 15 residues. V shed 5 bases, J shed 4 bases, and the junction held 10 bases outside the gene matches. The CDR3, as DNA: TGTGCCAGCAGTCAAGTGTCGACAGGGAGCTATGGCTACACCTTC. Its translation is CASSQVSTGSYGYTF.

The V and J genes are TRBV2 and TRBJ2-7; D not certain. CDR1 and CDR2 from the germline V gene are SNHLY and FYNNEI. This CDR3 region has 10 residues. V dropped 3 bases and J dropped 6 bases, with 3 bases sitting between them. The CDR3 region is CASSEGEQYF. CDR3 in DNA: TGTGCCAGCAGTGAGGGCGAGCAGTACTTC. Looking up the rest from reference TRBV2 and TRBJ2-7 gives the full variable domain: EPEVTQTPSHQVTQMGQEVILRCVPISNHLYFYWYRQILGQKVEFLVSFYNNEISEKSEIFDDQFSVERPDGSNFTLKIRSTKLEDSAMYFCASSEGEQYFGPGTRLTVT.

The V gene is TRBV24-1, the J gene TRBJ1-2; D is unclear. The ends were cut back, 3 bases at V and 3 bases at J, with 7 bases in the middle. Germline V CDR1 and CDR2: KGHDR, SFDVKD. CDR3 length: 13 amino acids. The CDR3 bases are TGTGCCACCAGTGATCCCACTCACTATGGCTACACCTTC. This translates into CATSDPTHYGYTF.

This chain uses TRBV6-1 with TRBJ2-7; a weak D match, TRBD2 (6 bases). CDR1 MNHNS and CDR2 SASEGT come from the germline V gene. The CDR3 consists of 13 residues. V was trimmed by 0 bases and J by 12 bases, leaving 15 bases between them. CDR3 protein: CASSEAGGEVRYF. The CDR3 DNA sequence: TGTGCCAGCAGTGAAGCGGGGGGTGAAGTGCGGTACTTC.

This rearrangement joins TRBV5-8 to TRBJ2-3; no firm D call. CDR1 and CDR2 (germline): SGHTS, YDEGEE. The V end lost 2 bases, the J end lost 2 bases, and 15 bases lay between the germline ends. This CDR3 is built from 16 residues. CDR3 DNA: TGTGCCAGCAGCTTTGTTAAGGACCGCATCACAGATACGCAGTATTTT. Translating gives CASSFVKDRITDTQYF.